The clone carrying this T cell receptor beta chain was seen a handful of times. The target antigen is unknown. Each donor gave one heparinised blood draw averaging around 120 mL. Investigators reverse transcribed all isolated RNA, so they sequenced expressed TCRB transcripts. Clones were sequenced by immunoSEQ multiplex PCR, and TCRdb holds only the in-frame ones, with some missing. The sample includes around 160,000 clones, about 9% of them seen just once. The V and J ends lost 6 bases and 2 bases respectively, with 12 bases between them. Germline CDR1 SGHRS, CDR2 YFSETQ. This CDR3 contains 14 residues. The data originate from a study of beta chain features in type 1 diabetes. The study, taken as a whole, reports: All four CD4+ subsets from Type 1 diabetes patients carried moderately but significantly shorter TCRB CDR3s.

Sequencing used central memory CD4+ T cells from blood. The chain recombines TRBV5-1 with TRBJ2-1; perhaps TRBD2 as D (6 bases). This receptor was taken from a young woman with type 1 diabetes. Written as DNA, the CDR3 is TGCGCCAGCAAGGAAGCGGGCCCCTACAATGAGCAGTTCTTC. Its protein product is CASKEAGPYNEQFF.